Detailed here is one T cell receptor beta chain. Participants were aged 18 to 89 years from about 25 US areas. Recovered Cohort 3 donors showed two negative PCRs, clearance, or symptom resolution. The CDR3 is made up of 17 amino acids. The sample comes from a study of blood T cell repertoires in COVID-19. The overall study: Samples came from the United States, Italy and Spain, spanning acute and convalescent COVID-19.

Authors' analysis steps: Reference gene primer amplification gave estimated nucleated cell counts. Profiled with immunoSEQ multiplex PCR; TCRdb holds only in-frame clones, not every one. That table is the source of V, J and clone size, and D and trimming were worked out from the DNA. Here the sample spans some 320,000 clones, approximately 91% being singletons. This receptor was obtained from a man aged 55 to 70 who had recovered from COVID-19. Sample: PBMCs or T cells enriched from blood (not recorded which). V usage is TRBV21-1 and J usage is TRBJ2-1; the table's D call, TRBD2, has no DNA check behind it. TRBV21-1 is listed as a pseudogene. The DNA for the CDR3 is TGTGCCAGCAGCAAACCGGGACTAGCGATTTTTTACAATGAGCAGTTCTTC. It translates to CASSKPGLAIFYNEQFF.